The clone carrying this T cell receptor beta chain was detected only a few times. Sequenced by immunoSEQ multiplex PCR; TCRdb stores in-frame clones only, minus some. The sample includes around 250,000 clones, 91% of them seen just once. This sample was included in a study of blood T cell repertoires in COVID-19. The wider study: Material from acute and convalescent COVID-19 was sourced from the United States, Italy and Spain. T cells, B-cell-depleted T cells, or PBMCs provided the cDNA or gDNA that served as material.

Participant-given clinical history determined each cohort assignment. CDR1 and CDR2 (germline): PRHDT, FYEKMQ (reference sequence). The V gene end was trimmed by 7 bases and the J gene end by 7 bases; junction bases not matched to a gene: 4. There are 13 residues in the CDR3. Sequencing input: PBMCs or T cells enriched from blood (not recorded which). The source is a human donor in a cohort exposed to, infected with or recovered from COVID-19 (not recorded which). The donor label of this sample is uncertain. The V gene is TRBV13, the J gene TRBJ1-1, with TRBD1 matching 12 bases. The CDR3 loop reads CASTGTGGVEAFF. The CDR3 DNA reads as TGTGCCAGCACCGGGACAGGGGGCGTTGAAGCTTTCTTT.